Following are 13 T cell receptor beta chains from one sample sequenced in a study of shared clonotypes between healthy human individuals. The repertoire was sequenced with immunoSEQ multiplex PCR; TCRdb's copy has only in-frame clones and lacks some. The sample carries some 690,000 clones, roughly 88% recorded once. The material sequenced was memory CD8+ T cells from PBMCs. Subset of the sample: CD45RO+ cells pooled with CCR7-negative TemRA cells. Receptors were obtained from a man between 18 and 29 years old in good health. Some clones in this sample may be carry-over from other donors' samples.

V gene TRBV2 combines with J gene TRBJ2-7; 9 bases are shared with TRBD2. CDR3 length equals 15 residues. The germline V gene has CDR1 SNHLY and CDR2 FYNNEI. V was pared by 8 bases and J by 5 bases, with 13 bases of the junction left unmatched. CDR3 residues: CASLLRREGPNEQYF. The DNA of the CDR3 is TGTGCCAGCCTTCTTAGGCGGGAGGGCCCGAACGAGCAGTACTTC.

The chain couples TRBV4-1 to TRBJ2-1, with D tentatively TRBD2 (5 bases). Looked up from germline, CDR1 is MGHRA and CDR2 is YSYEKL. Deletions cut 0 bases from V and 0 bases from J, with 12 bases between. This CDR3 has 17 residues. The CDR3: CASSQEDVGSSYNEQFF. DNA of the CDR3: TGCGCCAGCAGCCAAGAGGACGTGGGGAGCTCCTACAATGAGCAGTTCTTC.

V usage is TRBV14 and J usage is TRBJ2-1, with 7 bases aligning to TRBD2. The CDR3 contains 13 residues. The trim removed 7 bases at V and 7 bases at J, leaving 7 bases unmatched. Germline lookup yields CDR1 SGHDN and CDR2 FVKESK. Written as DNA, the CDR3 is TGTGCCAGCAAACGGGAGGTTGGGAATGAGCAGTTCTTC. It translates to CASKREVGNEQFF.

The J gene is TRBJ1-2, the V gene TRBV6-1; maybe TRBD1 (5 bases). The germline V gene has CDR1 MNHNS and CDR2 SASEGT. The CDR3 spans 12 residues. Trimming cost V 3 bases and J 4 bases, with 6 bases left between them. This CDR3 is CASSDRAYGYTF. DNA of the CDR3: TGTGCCAGCAGTGACAGGGCCTATGGCTACACCTTC.

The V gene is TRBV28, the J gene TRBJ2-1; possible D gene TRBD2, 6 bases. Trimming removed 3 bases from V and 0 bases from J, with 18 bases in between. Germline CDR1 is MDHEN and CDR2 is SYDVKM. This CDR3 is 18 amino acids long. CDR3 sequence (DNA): TGTGCCAGCAGTTTCCCCCTTGGACTACCCAGCTCCTACAATGAGCAGTTCTTC. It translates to CASSFPLGLPSSYNEQFF.

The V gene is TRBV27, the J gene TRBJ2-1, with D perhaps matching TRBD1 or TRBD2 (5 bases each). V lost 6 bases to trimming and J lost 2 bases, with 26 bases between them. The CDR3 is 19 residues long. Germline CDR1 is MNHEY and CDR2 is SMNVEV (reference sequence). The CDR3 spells CASSPRGLISGLAYNEQFF. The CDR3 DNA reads TGTGCCAGCAGCCCCCGGGGCTTGATCTCCGGTTTAGCCTACAATGAGCAGTTCTTC.

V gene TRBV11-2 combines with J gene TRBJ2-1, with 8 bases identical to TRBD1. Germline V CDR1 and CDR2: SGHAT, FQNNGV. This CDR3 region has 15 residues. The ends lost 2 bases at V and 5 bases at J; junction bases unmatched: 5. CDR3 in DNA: TGTGCCAGCAGCTTACCGGACAGGGAGCACAATGAGCAGTTCTTC. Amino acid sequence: CASSLPDREHNEQFF.

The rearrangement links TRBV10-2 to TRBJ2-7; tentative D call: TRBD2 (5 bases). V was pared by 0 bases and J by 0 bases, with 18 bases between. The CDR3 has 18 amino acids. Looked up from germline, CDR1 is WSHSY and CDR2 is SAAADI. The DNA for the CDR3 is TGCGCCAGCAGTGAGTCTAGCGTTTGGCGCCCGAGCTCCTACGAGCAGTACTTC. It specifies CASSESSVWRPSSYEQYF.

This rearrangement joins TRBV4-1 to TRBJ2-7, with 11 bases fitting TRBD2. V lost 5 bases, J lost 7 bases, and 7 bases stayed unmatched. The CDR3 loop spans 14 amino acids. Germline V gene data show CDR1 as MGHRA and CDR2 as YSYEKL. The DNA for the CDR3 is TGCGCCAGCAGCTATAGCGGGAGGGCCTTGGAGCAGTACTTC. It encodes CASSYSGRALEQYF.

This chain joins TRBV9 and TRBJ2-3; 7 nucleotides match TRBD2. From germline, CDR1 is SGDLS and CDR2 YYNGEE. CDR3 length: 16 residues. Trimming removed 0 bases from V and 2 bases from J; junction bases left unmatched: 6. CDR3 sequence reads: CASSVEGSGTTDTQYF. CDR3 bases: TGTGCCAGCAGCGTAGAGGGGAGCGGGACCACAGATACGCAGTATTTT. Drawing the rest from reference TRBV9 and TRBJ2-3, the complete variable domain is DSGVTQTPKHLITATGQRVTLRCSPRSGDLSVYWYQQSLDQGLQFLIQYYNGEERAKGNILERFSAQQFPDLHSELNLSSLELGDSALYFCASSVEGSGTTDTQYFGPGTRLTVL.

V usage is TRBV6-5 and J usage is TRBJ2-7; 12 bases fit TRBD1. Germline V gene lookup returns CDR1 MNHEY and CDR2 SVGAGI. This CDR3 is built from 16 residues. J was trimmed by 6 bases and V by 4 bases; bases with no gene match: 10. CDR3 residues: CASSSGTGGVAPEQYF. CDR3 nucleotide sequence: TGTGCCAGCAGTTCGGGGACAGGGGGCGTCGCTCCCGAGCAGTACTTC.

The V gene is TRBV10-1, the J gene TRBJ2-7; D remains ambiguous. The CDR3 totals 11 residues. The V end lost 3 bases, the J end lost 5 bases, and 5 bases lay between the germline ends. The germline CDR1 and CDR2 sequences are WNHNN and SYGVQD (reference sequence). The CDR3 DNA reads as TGCGCCAGCAGTGATGGACACGAGCAGTACTTC. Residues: CASSDGHEQYF.

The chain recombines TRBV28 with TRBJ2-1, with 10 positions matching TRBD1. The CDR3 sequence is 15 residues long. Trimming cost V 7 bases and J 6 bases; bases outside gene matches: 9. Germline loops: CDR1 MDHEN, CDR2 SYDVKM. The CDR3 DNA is TGTGCCAGCACCTGGGACAGGGGACCTGGCAATGAGCAGTTCTTC. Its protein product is CASTWDRGPGNEQFF.